This T cell receptor (beta chain) was observed in a study of response to subunit inactivated influenza vaccine. Study-wide results and limits: T cells newly recruited by each seasonal influenza vaccination are few, the authors suggested.

TCRdb re-called the RT-PCR reads with MiXCR, one entry per CDR3 protein. The sample shows approximately 200,000 distinct CDR3 sequences, 13% to 15% of them seen only once. V was cut by 4 bases and J by 3 bases, with 13 bases left in between. This CDR3 contains 15 residues. In germline, CDR1 is MGHRA, CDR2 YSYEKL. This clonotype was picked up a small number of times. No antigen is known for it. This material consisted of CD8+ T cells sorted from PBMCs, taken 5 to 6 days after vaccination. The chain combines TRBV4-1 with TRBJ2-1; TRBD1 might be the D (6 bases). The TCR was taken from a man in his forties or fifties who received an inactivated influenza vaccine. For the CDR3, the DNA is TGCGCCAGCAGCCCCCGGGACACTCTCTACAATGAGCAGTTCTTC. Its translation is CASSPRDTLYNEQFF.